This passage covers 32 T cell receptor beta chains from one sample sequenced in a study of T cell responses to AZD1222 COVID-19 vaccine (dated by TCRdb to the early 2020s). The library came from the immunoSEQ multiplex PCR assay. Here the immuneACCESS table is served through TCRdb, limited to in-frame sequences with V and J called. Missing clones are a known gap in these copies; in checked studies unresolved V genes cover under half, and the rest lacks a known reason. A total of about 120,000 clones appear in this sample, around 93% of them only once. Together, the top ten hold approximately 1.1% of the sample. The time point label of this sample denotes: baseline before first vaccination. The sequencing here drew on peripheral blood, taken on day 0 of AZD1222 vaccination. These receptors all come from an adult in good health.

In this sample, this clone turned up once. V usage is TRBV4-2 and J usage is TRBJ1-1; D call uncertain. The V and J ends lost 0 bases and 1 base respectively, with 6 bases between them. From germline, CDR1 is LGHNA and CDR2 YNFKEQ. The CDR3 runs to 14 residues. Here the CDR3 reads CASSQEKQNTEAFF. The DNA for the CDR3 is TGTGCCAGCAGCCAAGAGAAGCAGAACACTGAAGCTTTCTTT.

The rearrangement uses TRBV28 and TRBJ2-3; D not certain. Deletions cut 6 bases from V and 7 bases from J, with 14 bases between. Germline V gene data show CDR1 as MDHEN and CDR2 as SYDVKM. The CDR3 is 13 residues long. CDR3 protein: CASSPRISHTQYF. CDR3 DNA sequence: TGTGCCAGCAGCCCTCGGATATCGCATACGCAGTATTTT.

J is TRBJ1-2 and V is TRBV7-9, with 9 bases matching TRBD1. CDR1 SEHNR and CDR2 FQNEAQ come from the germline V gene (reference sequence). The CDR3 runs to 16 residues. V was pared by 0 bases and J by 6 bases, with 8 bases of the junction left unmatched. The DNA of the CDR3 is TGTGCCAGCAGCTTAGCCCTGGACAGGGGCCCCAATGGCTACACCTTC. Translation gives CASSLALDRGPNGYTF.

The chain uses TRBV30 and TRBJ1-5; possible D gene TRBD1, 6 bases. V dropped 2 bases and J dropped 3 bases, with 14 bases sitting between them. CDR3 length: 15 amino acids. Germline CDR1 and CDR2: GTSNPN and SVGIG (reference sequence). The CDR3 DNA sequence: TGTGCCTGGAGTCCAACCGGGACACTCAATCAGCCCCAGCATTTT. It codes for CAWSPTGTLNQPQHF.

This clone is a singleton in its sample. V usage is TRBV24-1 and J usage is TRBJ2-1; maybe TRBD2 (5 bases). This CDR3 has 15 amino acids. Trimming left V 2 bases short and J 3 bases short, with 10 bases between. Germline lookup yields CDR1 KGHDR and CDR2 SFDVKD. The CDR3 DNA follows: TGTGCCACCAGTGATTCGTTAGCGAGCTACAATGAGCAGTTCTTC. It encodes CATSDSLASYNEQFF.

V gene TRBV25-1 combines with J gene TRBJ1-1; 9 nucleotides align to TRBD1. The CDR3 is 14 residues long. Germline values: CDR1 MGHDK, CDR2 SYGVNS. The ends lost 6 bases at V and 5 bases at J; junction bases unmatched: 7. DNA for the CDR3: TGTGCCAGCAGACAACAGGGGGCGGGAACTGAAGCTTTCTTT. Translation gives CASRQQGAGTEAFF.

The rearrangement links TRBV5-6 to TRBJ2-3, with TRBD2 matching over 9 bases. Trimming at V came to 4 bases and at J to 3 bases, leaving 6 bases not matched to a gene. The CDR3 covers 15 residues. Per germline, CDR1 SGHDT and CDR2 YYEEEE. CDR3 residues: CASSPLAGVTDTQYF. For the CDR3, the DNA is TGTGCCAGCAGCCCCTTAGCGGGAGTGACAGATACGCAGTATTTT.

The CDR3 coding sequence is TGTGCCAGCAGCTTGTCCCTCGGGCCTGAGCAGTTCTTC. Protein product: CASSLSLGPEQFF. The chain is built from TRBV5-6 and TRBJ2-1, with D unclear. Deletions cut 1 base from V and 9 bases from J, with 11 bases between. The germline V gene has CDR1 SGHDT and CDR2 YYEEEE. The length of the CDR3 is 13 residues.

This sequence joins TRBV29-1 and TRBJ2-3; D possibly corresponds to TRBD1 (5 bases). The CDR3 is made up of 12 amino acids. Trimming pared 6 bases from V and 3 bases from J, leaving 10 bases between. CDR1 and CDR2 (germline): SQVTM, ANQGSEA. The CDR3 spells CSVGRLTDTQYF. CDR3 DNA: TGCAGCGTGGGGCGGTTGACAGATACGCAGTATTTT.

This chain links TRBV6-5 with TRBJ2-1, with D perhaps TRBD2 (5 bases). The V end lost 5 bases, the J end lost 6 bases, and 17 bases lay between the germline ends. CDR1 MNHEY and CDR2 SVGAGI come from the germline V gene. The CDR3 extends over 15 amino acids. CDR3 amino acids: CASSKTLTSSNEQFF. Here the CDR3 DNA reads TGTGCCAGCAGTAAAACCCTCACTAGTTCCAATGAGCAGTTCTTC.

V usage is TRBV28 and J usage is TRBJ1-1; D not resolved. Deletions cut 3 bases from V and 8 bases from J, with 13 bases between. The CDR3 totals 13 residues. The V gene's germline CDR1 is MDHEN and CDR2 SYDVKM. CDR3 coding DNA: TGTGCCAGCAGTTTCCCCTTGACAAGCGAAGCTTTCTTT. Translation: CASSFPLTSEAFF.

This chain connects TRBV12-5 to TRBJ1-1; D is possibly TRBD1 (5 bases). Germline values: CDR1 LGHNT, CDR2 FRNRAP. V lost 4 bases to trimming and J lost 4 bases, with 10 bases between them. The CDR3 is 13 amino acids. The CDR3 DNA reads TGTGCTAGTGGTTCGTCCGGGGGCACTGAAGCTTTCTTT. Translating gives CASGSSGGTEAFF.

This sequence joins TRBV29-1 and TRBJ2-7; 7 nucleotides agree with TRBD1. The CDR3 runs to 12 residues. The germline CDR1 and CDR2 sequences are SQVTM and ANQGSEA. The V gene end was trimmed by 4 bases and the J gene end by 5 bases; junction bases not matched to a gene: 5. The CDR3 DNA sequence: TGCAGCGTTGGACAGGGTAATCACGAGCAGTACTTC. Translation: CSVGQGNHEQYF.

V and J are TRBV27 and TRBJ2-7; 7 bases are shared with TRBD1. The length of the CDR3 is 13 residues. Germline assignment: CDR1 MNHEY and CDR2 SMNVEV (reference sequence). V shed 5 bases and J 5 bases; nucleotides not matched to a gene: 6. Here the CDR3 DNA reads TGTGCCAGCAGTACCACAGGGGTCCACGAGCAGTACTTC. Translated: CASSTTGVHEQYF.

V gene TRBV7-8 combines with J gene TRBJ1-3, with D uncertain. Per the germline V gene, CDR1 is SGHVS and CDR2 is FQNEAQ. Between the trimmed V and J ends, which lost 4 bases and 0 bases, there was a span of 13 bases. This CDR3 is 16 amino acids long. The CDR3 coding sequence is TGTGCCAGCAGCTCAGCCAGACACCTCTCTGGAAACACCATATATTTT. This gives the protein CASSSARHLSGNTIYF.

V usage is TRBV29-1 and J usage is TRBJ2-2; 9 bases are shared with TRBD1. The length of the CDR3 is 15 residues. CDR1 and CDR2 from the germline V gene are SQVTM and ANQGSEA. Trimming took 6 bases from V and 5 from J; bases not matched to a gene: 10. CDR3 loop: CSVENRGRTTGELFF. The CDR3 DNA sequence: TGCAGCGTCGAAAACAGGGGGCGAACAACCGGGGAGCTGTTTTTT.

This chain links TRBV11-2 with TRBJ2-5; 11 nucleotides align to TRBD2. Germline values: CDR1 SGHAT, CDR2 FQNNGV. V dropped 6 bases and J dropped 2; count of bases not matched to a gene: 5. CDR3 size: 15 residues. The CDR3 DNA reads TGTGCCAGCAGGTTTAGCGGGAGGGTTCAAGAGACCCAGTACTTC. Translating gives CASRFSGRVQETQYF.

The chain couples TRBV29-1 to TRBJ2-7; TRBD2 aligns across 9 bases. Germline-derived CDR1 and CDR2 are SQVTM and ANQGSEA. The CDR3 runs to 13 residues. Germline trimming cut 4 bases from V and 5 bases from J; bases unmatched to any gene: 6. Here the CDR3 reads CSVARLAGHEQYF. The CDR3 DNA is TGCAGCGTTGCTCGGCTAGCGGGACACGAGCAGTACTTC.

The chain employs TRBV24-1 and TRBJ2-1; possibly TRBD1 for D (5 bases). The CDR3 loop spans 16 amino acids. Germline lookup yields CDR1 KGHDR and CDR2 SFDVKD. Trimming pared 4 bases from V and 3 bases from J, leaving 15 bases between. The CDR3 sequence: CATSDPGGANYNEQFF. CDR3 bases: TGTGCCACCAGTGACCCCGGTGGGGCGAACTACAATGAGCAGTTCTTC.

V usage is TRBV28 and J usage is TRBJ1-4, with 7 bases fitting TRBD1. With V trimmed by 4 bases and J by 8 bases, 13 bases remained unmatched. Germline CDR1 MDHEN, CDR2 SYDVKM. The CDR3 loop spans 16 amino acids. CDR3 bases: TGTGCCAGCAGTTCCCCCTCAGGGGGGCATTACGAAAAACTGTTTTTT. Its translation: CASSSPSGGHYEKLFF.

The chain joins TRBV7-5 to TRBJ1-2; the tabulated D call, TRBD1, remains unverified against the DNA. TRBV7-5 is annotated as a pseudogene. The CDR3 extends over 15 amino acids. In DNA form, the CDR3 reads TGTGCCAGAAGCTTAAGGGACAACCCCTTAGATGGCTACACCTTC. Translating it yields CARSLRDNPLDGYTF.

This clone has only one observation. The V call is TRBV28, the J call TRBJ1-3; no reliable D call. The CDR3 is 15 residues long. Germline lookup yields CDR1 MDHEN and CDR2 SYDVKM. V dropped 6 bases and J dropped 0 bases, with 12 bases sitting between them. The CDR3 DNA reads TGTGCCAGCAGATCAGGACTGCACTCTGGAAACACCATATATTTT. As protein: CASRSGLHSGNTIYF. The entire variable domain, with the rest obtained from reference TRBV28 and TRBJ1-3, is as follows: DVKVTQSSRYLVKRTGEKVFLECVQDMDHENMFWYRQDPGLGLRLIYFSYDVKMKEKGDIPEGYSVSREKKERFSLILESASTNQTSMYLCASRSGLHSGNTIYFGEGSWLTVV.

The chain combines TRBV5-6 with TRBJ1-4; the D is unclear. Germline V gives CDR1 SGHDT, CDR2 YYEEEE. V lost 4 bases and J lost 4, with 17 bases in between. This CDR3 comprises 16 residues. The CDR3 nucleotides are TGTGCCAGCAGCCAGGAACCAAGAAGGGATAATGAAAAACTGTTTTTT. As protein: CASSQEPRRDNEKLFF. The full variable domain, rest sourced from reference TRBV5-6 and TRBJ1-4, is DAGVTQSPTHLIKTRGQQVTLRCSPKSGHDTVSWYQQALGQGPQFIFQYYEEEERQRGNFPDRFSGHQFPNYSSELNVNALLLGDSALYLCASSQEPRRDNEKLFFGSGTQLSVL.

The gene calls are TRBV10-2 and TRBJ1-4; TRBD1 agrees at 8 bases. Germline CDR1 is WSHSY and CDR2 is SAAADI. The CDR3 is made up of 13 amino acids. The V gene end was trimmed by 10 bases and the J gene end by 8 bases; junction bases not matched to a gene: 9. CDR3 amino acids: CATRTGSGEKLFF. CDR3 nucleotide sequence: TGCGCCACCCGGACAGGGAGTGGAGAAAAACTGTTTTTT.

This clone was picked up one time. The rearrangement joins TRBV3-1 (or the pseudogene TRBV3-2) to TRBJ1-6; D perhaps matches TRBD1 (5 bases). This CDR3 has 16 residues. CDR1 and CDR2 from the germline V gene are LGHDT and YNNKEL (reference sequence). The V end was cut by 6 bases, the J end by 3 bases, with 15 bases between. The CDR3 DNA reads as TGTGCCAGCAGTAGGGACGGCCGATACTATAATTCACCCCTCCACTTT. It yields the protein CASSRDGRYYNSPLHF.

The J gene is TRBJ2-5, the V gene TRBV5-1; 9 bases line up with TRBD1. Germline CDR1 SGHRS, CDR2 YFSETQ. Losses at the gene ends were 4 bases for V and 4 bases for J; bases not matched to a gene: 5. This CDR3 region has 14 residues. The CDR3 is CASSQGTGSETQYF. As DNA, the CDR3 is TGCGCCAGCAGCCAAGGGACAGGGTCAGAGACCCAGTACTTC.

The chain uses TRBV2 and TRBJ2-4, with 7 bases that match TRBD2. V was pared by 4 bases and J by 0 bases, with 3 bases of the junction left unmatched. Germline V lookup: CDR1 SNHLY, CDR2 FYNNEI. This CDR3 comprises 15 residues. CDR3 sequence reads: CASSGDYVAKNIQYF. CDR3 sequence (DNA): TGTGCCAGCAGTGGGGACTACGTAGCCAAAAACATTCAGTACTTC.

The chain carries TRBV19 and TRBJ1-3; D might be TRBD1 (5 bases). Trimming left V 2 bases short and J 5 bases short, with 10 bases between. Germline V gene lookup returns CDR1 LNHDA and CDR2 SQIVND (reference sequence). The CDR3 consists of 14 residues. The CDR3 spells CASSISDSRNTIYF. Written as DNA, the CDR3 is TGTGCCAGTAGTATAAGCGACAGCCGAAACACCATATATTTT.

This sequence joins TRBV3-1 (or the pseudogene TRBV3-2) and TRBJ2-5; 9 bases are a match to TRBD2. The CDR3 length is 18 residues. The junction had 13 bases not matched to a gene; V was cut back by 3 bases and J by 2 bases. Germline V CDR1 and CDR2: LGHDT, YNNKEL (reference sequence). In nucleotides, the CDR3 is TGTGCCAGCAGCCAGATTCAACCGGGACTAGCAGAGCAAGAGACCCAGTACTTC. Its protein is CASSQIQPGLAEQETQYF.

The genes are TRBV5-1 and TRBJ2-3; TRBD2 matches 10 bases. Germline-derived CDR1 and CDR2 are SGHRS and YFSETQ. This CDR3 has 16 amino acids. J was trimmed by 10 bases and V by 1 base; bases with no gene match: 12. CDR3 region: CASSLTLAGVRGAQYF. For the CDR3, the DNA is TGCGCCAGCAGCTTGACGCTAGCGGGAGTCCGGGGAGCGCAGTATTTT.

The gene calls are TRBV6-6 and TRBJ1-2; D is undetermined. The CDR3 has 13 amino acids. The germline V and J ends were trimmed by 0 bases and 1 base, with 3 bases remaining between them. The V gene's germline CDR1 is MNHNY and CDR2 SVGAGI (reference sequence). The CDR3 DNA reads as TGTGCCAGCAGTTACTCGCTTAACTATGGCTACACCTTC. Amino acid sequence: CASSYSLNYGYTF.

V usage is TRBV20-1 and J usage is TRBJ1-5, with D unresolved. Trimming left V 3 bases short and J 11 bases short, with 11 bases between. The CDR3 is made up of 11 amino acids. The germline CDR1 and CDR2 sequences are DFQATT and SNEGSKA (reference sequence). CDR3 nucleotide sequence: TGCAGTGCTAGGGACCGCCGAGCCCAGCATTTT. Protein sequence: CSARDRRAQHF.